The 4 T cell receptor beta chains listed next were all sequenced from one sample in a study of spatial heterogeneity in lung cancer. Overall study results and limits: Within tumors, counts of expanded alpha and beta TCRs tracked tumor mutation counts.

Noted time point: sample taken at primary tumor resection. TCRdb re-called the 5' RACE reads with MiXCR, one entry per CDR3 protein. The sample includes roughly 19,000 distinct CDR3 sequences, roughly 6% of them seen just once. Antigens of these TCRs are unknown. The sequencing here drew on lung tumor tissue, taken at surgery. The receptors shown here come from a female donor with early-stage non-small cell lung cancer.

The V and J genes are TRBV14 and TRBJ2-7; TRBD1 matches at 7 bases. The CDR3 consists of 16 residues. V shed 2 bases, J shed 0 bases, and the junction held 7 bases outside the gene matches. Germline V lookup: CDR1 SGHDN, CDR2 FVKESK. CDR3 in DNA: TGTGCCAGCAGCCAAAGGGCCCCAGGGGGCTCCTACGAGCAGTACTTC. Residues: CASSQRAPGGSYEQYF.

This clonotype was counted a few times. CDR3 region: CASGVSYEQYF. The CDR3 nucleotides are TGTGCCAGCGGGGTTTCCTACGAGCAGTACTTC. The V gene is TRBV27, the J gene TRBJ2-7; no clear D gene. Germline-derived CDR1 and CDR2 are MNHEY and SMNVEV (reference sequence). The CDR3 has 11 amino acids. V gave up 8 bases and J gave up 1 base, with 6 bases separating them.

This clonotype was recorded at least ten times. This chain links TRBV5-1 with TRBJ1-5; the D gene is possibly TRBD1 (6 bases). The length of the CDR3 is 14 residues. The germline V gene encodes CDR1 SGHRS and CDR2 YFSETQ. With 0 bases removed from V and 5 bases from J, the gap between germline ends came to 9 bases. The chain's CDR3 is CASSLGPGDQPQHF. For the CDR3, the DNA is TGCGCCAGCAGCTTGGGACCAGGGGATCAGCCCCAGCATTTT.

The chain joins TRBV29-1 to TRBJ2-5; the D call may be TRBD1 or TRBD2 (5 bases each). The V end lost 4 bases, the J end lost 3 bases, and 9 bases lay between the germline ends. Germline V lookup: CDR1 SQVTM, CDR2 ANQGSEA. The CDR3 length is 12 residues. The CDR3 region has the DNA TGCAGCGTTGTGGGGGTCGAAGAGACCCAGTACTTC. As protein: CSVVGVEETQYF.